One and the same sample provided the 10 T cell receptor beta chains below, sequenced in a study of blood T cell repertoires in COVID-19. This table comes from immunoSEQ multiplex PCR, and its TCRdb copy is limited to in-frame clones, with some not included. The repertoire holds 400,000 or so clones, around nine tenths seen once, with 2.5% to 3.5% in the top ten. The specimen was peripheral blood. The receptors derive from a human donor in a cohort sampled during active COVID-19.

This chain's CDR3 is CASSSVAAGQPQHF. DNA of the CDR3: TGTGCCAGCAGCTCGGTAGCGGCGGGGCAGCCCCAGCATTTT. This chain uses TRBV28 with TRBJ1-5; unclear D gene. The CDR3 is 14 residues long. Germline V gene data show CDR1 as MDHEN and CDR2 as SYDVKM. The germline V and J ends were trimmed by 6 bases and 7 bases, with 16 bases remaining between them.

The table lists this clone with a few counts. The chain has TRBV5-6 and TRBJ1-1; TRBD1 might be the D (6 bases). Looked up from germline, CDR1 is SGHDT and CDR2 is YYEEEE. This CDR3 contains 15 residues. The V gene lost 1 base and the J gene lost 7 bases, with 17 bases spanning the gap. The CDR3 reads CASSLQGIVSSEAFF. CDR3 in DNA: TGTGCCAGCAGCTTGCAGGGGATCGTCTCGAGTGAAGCTTTCTTT.

The chain recombines TRBV27 with TRBJ1-1; tentative D call: TRBD1 (6 bases). CDR1 and CDR2 (germline): MNHEY, SMNVEV (reference sequence). The CDR3 is 17 amino acids. The germline V and J ends were trimmed by 5 bases and 3 bases, with 22 bases remaining between them. For the CDR3, the DNA is TGTGCCAGCAGTAAAACAGGGAGTGAGTTTTTTGACACTGAAGCTTTCTTT. It is translated as CASSKTGSEFFDTEAFF.

The chain has TRBV5-6 and TRBJ1-1, with D possibly TRBD1 on 6 matching bases. The CDR3 consists of 14 residues. The V gene's germline CDR1 is SGHDT and CDR2 YYEEEE. The ends were cut back, 0 bases at V and 5 bases at J, with 11 bases in the middle. The CDR3 DNA is TGTGCCAGCAGCTTGGGGGGGCGTGAAACTGAAGCTTTCTTT. It specifies CASSLGGRETEAFF.

The gene calls are TRBV6-5 and TRBJ1-1; TRBD1 is a possible D gene (5 bases). This CDR3 comprises 16 residues. Germline loops: CDR1 MNHEY, CDR2 SVGAGI. The V end was cut by 0 bases, the J end by 2 bases, with 13 bases between. CDR3 nucleotides: TGTGCCAGCAGTTACTCGAGTGTCGGGGGAAACACTGAAGCTTTCTTT. This sequence encodes CASSYSSVGGNTEAFF.

This rearrangement joins TRBV10-3 to TRBJ1-2; TRBD1 might be the D (5 bases). The CDR3 has 14 amino acids. Germline V CDR1 and CDR2: ENHRY, SYGVKD. The ends were cut back, 1 base at V and 5 bases at J, with 11 bases in the middle. As DNA, the CDR3 is TGTGCCATCAGTGAGTTGGACGGGGGATATGGCTACACCTTC. Its translation: CAISELDGGYGYTF.

This sequence joins TRBV4-1 and TRBJ2-3; tentatively, D is TRBD2 (6 bases). The CDR3 is made up of 14 amino acids. Trimming removed 6 bases at V and 6 bases at J, with 16 bases between. CDR1 MGHRA and CDR2 YSYEKL come from the germline V gene. CDR3 protein: CASSRGTPRDTQYF. The CDR3 nucleotides are TGCGCCAGCAGTCGCGGGACCCCCCGGGATACGCAGTATTTT.

In its sample, this clone was seen once. The chain uses TRBV4-2 and TRBJ2-4, with D perhaps TRBD2 (5 bases). This CDR3 has 15 residues. With 0 bases removed from V and 4 bases from J, the gap between germline ends came to 10 bases. Germline loops: CDR1 LGHNA, CDR2 YNFKEQ. The CDR3 loop reads CASSQDPGLKNIQYF. CDR3 bases: TGTGCCAGCAGCCAAGATCCGGGGTTAAAAAACATTCAGTACTTC.

The chain uses TRBV6-5 and TRBJ1-1, with 7 nucleotides matching TRBD1. Germline assignment: CDR1 MNHEY and CDR2 SVGAGI. CDR3 size: 13 residues. V lost 4 bases to trimming and J lost 10 bases; unmatched junction nucleotides: 9. This chain's CDR3 is CASSSEGAAPAFF. In DNA, the CDR3 is TGTGCCAGCAGTTCCGAGGGGGCAGCGCCAGCTTTCTTT.

This clone was counted a few times. The chain combines TRBV5-6 with TRBJ2-3; 7 bases match TRBD2. The CDR3 spans 14 residues. The germline V gene has CDR1 SGHDT and CDR2 YYEEEE. V trimming: 4 bases; J trimming: 6 bases; junction bases outside the gene matches: 8. The CDR3 is CASSRRTREDTQYF. The CDR3 nucleotides are TGTGCCAGCAGCCGAAGGACTAGGGAGGATACGCAGTATTTT.